This T cell receptor beta chain was sequenced for a study of metastatic and nonmetastatic thyroid tumors. About the study: Repertoires from blood and tumor or nodule tissue of malignant and benign thyroid patients were compared.

Treatment of any kind had been given to no patient before thyroid surgery. Study-wide points: Malignant thyroid tumors reportedly had TCR beta diversity that was significantly higher than in benign nodules, in blood and tumor.

TCRdb re-clonotyped the PCR reads via MiXCR. The sample shows under 7,500 clones, under 35% of them seen only once. The V end was cut by 4 bases, the J end by 4 bases, with 7 bases between. The CDR3 covers 13 residues. Germline V gene data show CDR1 as LGHDT and CDR2 as YNNKEL (reference sequence). This clone qualifies as medium-sized. As yet, its antigen is unknown. The sequencing input was adjacent normal tissue. V is TRBV3-1 and J is TRBJ2-2; perhaps D is TRBD1 or TRBD2 (5 bases each). This receptor was identified in a female donor with papillary thyroid cancer or a benign thyroid nodule (not recorded which). Some clones in this sample may be carry-over from other donors' samples. The CDR3 sequence: CASSLRGTGELFF. The CDR3 nucleotides are TGTGCCAGCAGCCTGAGGGGCACCGGGGAGCTGTTTTTT.